The 6 T cell receptor beta chains below come from one sample, sequenced in a study of beta chain features in type 1 diabetes. Since all of the isolated RNA was reverse transcribed, expressed TCRB transcripts were what got sequenced. This table comes from immunoSEQ multiplex PCR, and its TCRdb copy is limited to in-frame clones, with some not included. Among 95,000 to 150,000 clones, about 15% were seen once, and the ten largest hold approximately 2.2%. Findings and caveats of the study: Shortening that was moderate but significant affected the TCRB CDR3s of Type 1 diabetes patients in all four CD4+ subsets.

Antigens of these TCRs are unknown. The sample consisted of central memory CD4+ T cells from blood. Receptors originate from a man between 25 and 39 years old with type 1 diabetes.

This clone counts as medium-sized (0.01 to 0.1%). The V and J genes are TRBV30 and TRBJ2-4, with D perhaps assigned TRBD1 or TRBD2 (5 bases each). Looked up from germline, CDR1 is GTSNPN and CDR2 is SVGIG (reference sequence). The CDR3 contains 11 residues. V dropped 8 bases and J dropped 7 bases, with 12 bases sitting between them. CDR3 coding DNA: TGTGCCCTCGGGGACCCTAACATTCAGTACTTC. Translation gives CALGDPNIQYF.

This clone was seen only a few times. This chain joins TRBV19 and TRBJ2-2; weak D call: TRBD1 (6 bases). Germline loops: CDR1 LNHDA, CDR2 SQIVND (reference sequence). The V gene lost 8 bases and the J gene lost 6 bases, with 7 bases spanning the gap. The CDR3 has 11 amino acids. The CDR3: CASSGAGELFF. CDR3 DNA sequence: TGTGCCAGTTCAGGGGCCGGGGAGCTGTTTTTT.

This clone was seen a handful of times. V usage is TRBV7-2 and J usage is TRBJ2-4, with 7 bases identical to TRBD1. Trimming cost V 6 bases and J 10 bases; bases outside gene matches: 9. The germline gives CDR1 SGHTA, CDR2 FQGNSA. There are 13 residues in the CDR3. The DNA of the CDR3 is TGTGCCAGCAGGGGGGACAGTCCCTCGATTCAGTACTTC. Translated, it gives CASRGDSPSIQYF.

This clone came up a few times. V and J are TRBV18 and TRBJ2-2, with a possible D match to TRBD2 (6 bases). Trimming cost V 2 bases and J 6 bases, with 22 bases left between them. The CDR3 sequence is 18 residues long. The germline gives CDR1 KGHSH, CDR2 LQKENI. CDR3 sequence (DNA): TGTGCCAGCTCACCATTGAGCCTAATCGGGACTTACGCCGGGGAGCTGTTTTTT. Its translation is CASSPLSLIGTYAGELFF.

This clone was counted only a few times. The chain uses TRBV7-3 and TRBJ2-4, with a possible D match to TRBD1 (6 bases). Between the trimmed V and J ends, which lost 2 bases and 6 bases, there was a span of 8 bases. The CDR3 loop spans 13 amino acids. Germline assignment: CDR1 SGHTA and CDR2 FQGTGA. The CDR3 protein is CASSLQGGNIQYF. The CDR3 bases are TGTGCCAGCAGCTTACAAGGGGGAAACATTCAGTACTTC.

The V call is TRBV29-1, the J call TRBJ2-4, with D possibly being TRBD1 or TRBD2 (5 bases each). The germline V and J ends were trimmed by 7 bases and 0 bases, with 10 bases remaining between them. Germline CDR1 is SQVTM and CDR2 is ANQGSEA. The CDR3 sequence is 13 residues long. The CDR3 bases are TGCAGCGCCGAGGGGACAGCCAAAAACATTCAGTACTTC. Translated, it gives CSAEGTAKNIQYF.